The rows below give T cell receptor beta chains drawn from one sample of a study of T cell repertoires in cytomegalovirus infection. Their recognized antigens are unknown. One entry per CDR3 protein, called by TCRdb with MiXCR from the reads. This sample has roughly 990,000 distinct CDR3 sequences, with less than 35% found just once. The material sequenced was cultured CD8+ T cells from PBMCs, taken from culture after CMV antigen stimulation. These receptors came from a human donor in good health (CMV status not recorded). Some clones in this sample may be carry-over from other donors' samples. The CDR3 runs from the conserved cysteine through the conserved F or W. D genes are given only for firm matches. Clone sizes are given selectively: once, few, many, or a class where the clone is expanded.

.	TRBJ2-1	.	TRBV12-5	TGTGCTAGTGGTTTGGGTCAGGGAAACAATGAGCAGTTCTTC	CASGLGQGNNEQFF
.	TRBJ1-1	.	TRBV7-9	TGTGCCAGCTACTCCCGGGAGCCTGAAGCTTTCTTT	CASYSREPEAFF
.	TRBJ1-2	.	TRBV12-3/TRBV12-4	TGTGCCAGCAGTTTGGGCAGCCCTGGAGGCTGCACCTTC	CASSLGSPGGCTF
.	TRBJ2-2	.	TRBV11-2	TGTGCCAGCAGCCTATGGTTGAAAACCGGGGAGCTGTTTTTT	CASSLWLKTGELFF
TRBD2	TRBJ2-3	many	TRBV7-6	TGTGCCAGCAGCTTAGACGCTCCTAGCGGGGCTAGCACAGATACGCAGTATTTT	CASSLDAPSGASTDTQYF
.	TRBJ1-1	few	TRBV12-3/TRBV12-4	TGTGCCAGCAGTTTTTTGGTGGGAGGCCCCGCATGGGGGACTGAAGCTTTCTTT	CASSFLVGGPAWGTEAFF
TRBD1	TRBJ1-2	few	TRBV7-2	TGTGCCAGCAGCTCAGACAGGGGCTCGAAAAACTATGGCTACACCTTC	CASSSDRGSKNYGYTF
.	TRBJ2-3	once	TRBV14	TGTGCCAGCAGCCAAGTTACCAGGGATACGCAGTATTTT	CASSQVTRDTQYF
.	TRBJ2-1	.	TRBV15	TGTGCCACCAGCAGAGATGGTAGCTATGAGCAGTTCTTC	CATSRDGSYEQFF
.	TRBJ1-6	few	TRBV3-1	TGTGCCAGCAGCCAAGAGGGGAATATCGATTCACCCCTCCACTTT	CASSQEGNIDSPLHF
.	TRBJ1-1	.	TRBV4-1	TGCGCCAGCAGCCCCAACCTGAACACTGAAGCTTTCTTT	CASSPNLNTEAFF
.	TRBJ1-5	.	TRBV6-2/TRBV6-3	TGTGCCAGCAGTTCAGGGGTTCTACTATATAGCAATCAGCCCCAGCATTTT	CASSSGVLLYSNQPQHF
TRBD1	TRBJ1-1	.	TRBV4-1	TGCGCCAGCAGCCAAGAACCAGGGGGCGGGAACACTGAAGCTTTCTTT	CASSQEPGGGNTEAFF
.	TRBJ1-2	.	TRBV27	TGTGCCAGCAGTTTATACACAGGGTCCTCCTATGGCTACACCTTC	CASSLYTGSSYGYTF
TRBD2	TRBJ2-5	.	TRBV20-1	TGCAGTGCCATAAATAGCGGGGGCTTCCAAGAGACCCAGTACTTC	CSAINSGGFQETQYF
.	TRBJ2-3	few	TRBV6-2/TRBV6-3	TGTGCCAGCGGTCCAGGAGGCACAGATACGCAGTATTTT	CASGPGGTDTQYF
.	TRBJ1-5	.	TRBV7-2	TGTGCCAGCAGCTTAGAAGCAAGCAGATATCAGCCCCAGCATTTT	CASSLEASRYQPQHF
.	TRBJ1-2	.	TRBV7-4	TGTGCCAGCAGCCGCCAGAGCTACACCTTC	CASSRQSYTF
.	TRBJ1-6	.	TRBV5-5	TGTGCCAGCAGATTGGCAGCAGATACCTATAATTCACCCCTCCACTTT	CASRLAADTYNSPLHF
TRBD1	TRBJ1-4	.	TRBV7-2	TGTGCCAGCAGCCCCCGACAGGGGTTTCTTGCGGATGAAAAACTGTTTTTT	CASSPRQGFLADEKLFF
.	TRBJ1-2	.	TRBV7-9	TGTGCCAGCAGCTTAGTAGACTCGTATGGCTACACCTTC	CASSLVDSYGYTF
.	TRBJ2-6	.	TRBV6-5	TGTGCCAGCACCCCCTTGGCGACTGGGGCCAACGTCCTGACTTTC	CASTPLATGANVLTF
.	TRBJ1-5	.	TRBV6-2/TRBV6-3	TGTGCCAGCAGTTACTCGGGGGGGTTCAATCAGCCCCAGCATTTT	CASSYSGGFNQPQHF
TRBD1	TRBJ2-1	few	TRBV28	TGTGCCAGCAGTACCTGGACAGGGCGGGGTGAGCAGTTCTTC	CASSTWTGRGEQFF
TRBD1	TRBJ1-2	.	TRBV15	TGTGCCACCAGCGAAGGGACAGCGAACTATGGCTACACCTTC	CATSEGTANYGYTF
.	TRBJ2-3	.	TRBV27	TGTGCCAGCAGTTTATCGCCTACTGGATATGGGGATACGCAGTATTTT	CASSLSPTGYGDTQYF
TRBD1	TRBJ2-1	.	TRBV10-3	TGTGCCATCAGTGCGATGGGACAGGGGGTATACAATGAGCAGTTCTTC	CAISAMGQGVYNEQFF
.	TRBJ2-3	few	TRBV12-5	TGTGCTAGTGGTTTGTTTCCGCAGTATTTT	CASGLFPQYF
.	TRBJ2-5	.	TRBV6-1	TGTGCCAGCAGTAAATCAGGGTTTCAAGAGACCCAGTACTTC	CASSKSGFQETQYF
.	TRBJ1-2	few	TRBV6-2/TRBV6-3	TGTGCCAGCAGTACCTTGGTCGGGACAAACTATGGCTACACCTTC	CASSTLVGTNYGYTF
.	TRBJ1-2	.	TRBV6-6	TGTGCCAGCAGTTACTACAGGGTATCGGATGGCTACACCTTC	CASSYYRVSDGYTF
TRBD2	TRBJ2-3	few	TRBV7-6	TGTGCCAGCAGCTCAGCGGGGGGGCTGAATACGCAGTATTTT	CASSSAGGLNTQYF
TRBD2	TRBJ2-1	.	TRBV19	TGTGCCAGTAACCCGACTAGCGGGGGCCACTACAATGAGCAGTTCTTC	CASNPTSGGHYNEQFF
.	TRBJ2-3	.	TRBV10-3	TGTGCCATCAACTACCGGCAGGTGGGCACAGATACGCAGTATTTT	CAINYRQVGTDTQYF
.	TRBJ2-3	many	TRBV7-2	TGTGCCAGCAGCCCCGGGGGAGCTAGCACAGATACGCAGTATTTT	CASSPGGASTDTQYF
.	TRBJ2-2	.	TRBV6-2/TRBV6-3	TGTGCCATCCTACTCACTGCGGGCACCGGGGAGCTGTTTTTT	CAILLTAGTGELFF
TRBD2	TRBJ2-1	once	TRBV11-3	TGTGCCAGCAGCCACCTTGCGGGGGATGAGCAGTTCTTC	CASSHLAGDEQFF
TRBD1	TRBJ2-1	.	TRBV2	TGTGCCAGCAGCTGGGACAGCGGAAGGTATGAGCAGTTCTTC	CASSWDSGRYEQFF
TRBD1	TRBJ1-1	few	TRBV10-3	TGTGCCATCCTCCAACATACAGGGGTGAGGACTGAAGCTTTCTTT	CAILQHTGVRTEAFF
.	TRBJ1-2	.	TRBV29-1	TGCAGCGTCCCGGGGCGGGGTAGCTATGGCTACACCTTC	CSVPGRGSYGYTF
TRBD2	TRBJ2-6	many	TRBV7-8	TGTGCCAGCAGCAACGGGGGGTCGCGGGTGACTGGGGCCAACGTCCTGACTTTC	CASSNGGSRVTGANVLTF
.	TRBJ1-5	.	TRBV5-6	TGTGCCAGCAGCTTGGCCCAGGGTATTGGCAATCAGCCCCAGCATTTT	CASSLAQGIGNQPQHF
.	TRBJ1-5	many	TRBV7-6	TGTGCCAGCAGCTTAGATTCCGGTTATAGCAATCAGCCCCAGCATTTT	CASSLDSGYSNQPQHF
TRBD2	TRBJ2-5	few	TRBV7-9	TGTGCCAGCAGCTCAGGGACTAGCGGGGTGGTGCAAGAGACCCAGTACTTC	CASSSGTSGVVQETQYF
.	TRBJ2-1	few	TRBV7-3	TGTGCCAGCAGCTTAATGCCCGGGGGCGTTGGGGATGAGCAGTTCTTC	CASSLMPGGVGDEQFF
.	TRBJ2-3	few	TRBV27	TGTGCCAGCAGTTTTTTAACCCCCACAGGGAGCACAGATACGCAGTATTTT	CASSFLTPTGSTDTQYF
.	TRBJ2-5	.	TRBV10-3	TGTGCCATCAGTGAGTCGACGCGGTCAGGGCGGGAGACCCAGTACTTC	CAISESTRSGRETQYF
TRBD1	TRBJ2-7	few	TRBV11-2	TGTGCCAGCAGCTTTTGGACCCGTGACAGGGGATCCGACGAGCAGTACTTC	CASSFWTRDRGSDEQYF
TRBD1	TRBJ2-5	few	TRBV20-1	TGCAGTGCATCCCGGACAGGGACACCCCATGGAGAGACCCAGTACTTC	CSASRTGTPHGETQYF
TRBD1	TRBJ1-1	.	TRBV28	TGTGCCAGCAGGAGACAGGGGAATATGAACACTGAAGCTTTCTTT	CASRRQGNMNTEAFF
.	TRBJ1-2	.	TRBV12-3/TRBV12-4	TGTGCCAGCAGTTTAGCGGCGGTCGGCCGGGGTGTGCGTAGGGGACCGTTGGGCTATGGCTACACCTTC	CASSLAAVGRGVRRGPLGYGYTF
.	TRBJ2-2	few	TRBV7-9	TGTGCCAGCAGCCAATACGGGGGAACCGGGGAGCTGTTTTTT	CASSQYGGTGELFF
TRBD1	TRBJ2-3	.	TRBV10-3	TGTGCCATCAGTGTACAGGGGCCTGAGAGCACAGATACGCAGTATTTT	CAISVQGPESTDTQYF
TRBD1	TRBJ2-2	few	TRBV24-1	TGTGCCACCAGTGATTTGCAGGGGGCCCACACCGGGGAGCTGTTTTTT	CATSDLQGAHTGELFF
.	TRBJ2-2	few	TRBV7-9	TGTGCCAGCAGCTTCAAGACCACAGGGCTCGGGGAGCTGTTTTTT	CASSFKTTGLGELFF
TRBD2	TRBJ2-3	few	TRBV29-1	TGCAGCGTTGAAGTAGGAGTTGCTAGCGGGGCTGCTAGCACAGATACGCAGTATTTT	CSVEVGVASGAASTDTQYF
.	TRBJ1-1	few	TRBV6-5	TGTGCCACCGTTAGGGGTGAAGCTTTCTTT	CATVRGEAFF
TRBD1	TRBJ2-5	.	TRBV2	TGTGCCAGCAGAGGGACAGGTTTAGTTGAGACCCAGTACTTC	CASRGTGLVETQYF
.	TRBJ2-3	.	TRBV7-4	TGTGCCAGCAGCTTAGGTCTGCGGCAGGGCACAGATACGCAGTATTTT	CASSLGLRQGTDTQYF
.	TRBJ1-1	once	TRBV19	TGTGCCAGTACAGCAACCACGAACACTGAAGCTTTCTTT	CASTATTNTEAFF